Shown below are 6 T cell receptor beta chains from a single sample sequenced in a study of a mutant IDH1 vaccine in newly diagnosed glioma (dated by TCRdb to the early 2020s). The time point label, as the study defines it: week 11, during vaccination. Each vaccine dose, consisting of 300 ug of a 20-mer mutant IDH1 peptide in Montanide, was administered subcutaneously with topical imiquimod. Receptor libraries were prepared by the immunoSEQ multiplex PCR assay. Held by TCRdb, this immuneACCESS table contains in-frame sequences only and omits some clones. Under half of the omission traces to an unresolved V gene where checked; the cause of the rest is unknown. The sample profile shows about 21,000 clones; roughly 86% of them were found once. Around 5.7% of the sample goes to the ten largest clones. These receptors are not linked to any known antigen. Sequencing used PBMCs, obtained from a glioma patient whose treatment included an IDH1 peptide vaccine. The receptors stem from a woman aged 40 to 49 with glioma.

The J gene is TRBJ2-5, the V gene TRBV7-9; D may be TRBD1 or TRBD2 (5 bases each). Trimming stripped 4 bases from V and 2 bases from J, with 20 bases between. CDR3 length equals 17 residues. Germline-derived CDR1 and CDR2 are SEHNR and FQNEAQ (reference sequence). The CDR3 loop is CASSSFFSGGKQETQYF. The CDR3 DNA sequence: TGTGCCAGCAGCTCCTTTTTCTCTGGGGGAAAACAAGAGACCCAGTACTTC.

The V gene is TRBV4-1, the J gene TRBJ2-7, with D perhaps matching TRBD2 (5 bases). V shed 3 bases and J shed 4 bases, with 13 bases lying between them. Germline CDR1 is MGHRA and CDR2 is YSYEKL. The CDR3 sequence is 14 residues long. The CDR3 nucleotides are TGCGCCAGCAGCCACCCACGGGGTCGGTACGAGCAGTACTTC. It specifies CASSHPRGRYEQYF.

This clone was counted only a few times. This chain uses TRBV30 with TRBJ1-1, with TRBD1 as a possible D gene (5 bases). V lost 3 bases and J 1 base, leaving 6 bases between the germline ends. CDR1 and CDR2 (germline): GTSNPN, SVGIG (reference sequence). The CDR3 runs to 12 residues. CDR3 nucleotide sequence: TGTGCCTGGAGGAGGGGGAACACTGAAGCTTTCTTT. Amino acids: CAWRRGNTEAFF.

The J gene is TRBJ1-1, the V gene TRBV6-1; 8 nucleotides line up with TRBD1. V lost 6 bases to trimming and J lost 0 bases; unmatched junction nucleotides: 6. Per germline, CDR1 MNHNS and CDR2 SASEGT. CDR3 length: 15 residues. Written as DNA, the CDR3 is TGTGCCAGCAGGACAGAGGACAGGGTGAACACTGAAGCTTTCTTT. It is translated as CASRTEDRVNTEAFF.

The chain employs TRBV6-6 and TRBJ2-7, with TRBD2 matching over 11 bases. The J segment lost 7 bases and the V segment lost 6 bases, leaving 2 bases of the junction unmatched. The CDR3 spans 12 residues. Germline V gene sequence: CDR1 MNHNY, CDR2 SVGAGI (reference sequence). Here the CDR3 reads CASRGLAEEQYF. The CDR3 DNA follows: TGTGCCAGCAGGGGACTAGCGGAAGAGCAGTACTTC.

This rearrangement joins TRBV9 to TRBJ1-1; D remains ambiguous. V dropped 0 bases and J dropped 3 bases, with 6 bases sitting between them. Germline loops: CDR1 SGDLS, CDR2 YYNGEE. The CDR3 runs to 13 residues. The CDR3 sequence: CASSVGRDTEAFF. Here the CDR3 DNA reads TGTGCCAGCAGCGTAGGAAGGGACACTGAAGCTTTCTTT.